The entry that follows covers one T cell receptor beta chain sequence. Its antigen remains unidentified. The CD45RO-CCR7+CD27+CD95- phenotype denoted naive CD8+ T cells. The data were taken from a study of CXCR3-negative and CXCR3-positive naive CD8 T cells. Study outcomes and limitations: When CXCR3-positive naive cells were set against CXCR3-negative naive cells, the former had more hydrophobic TRB CDR3s. Fresh PBMCs served for most assays, and CXCR3 expression fell partially after cryopreservation. TCR interaction strength was inferred from TRB CDR3 physicochemistry, as CD5 matched across naive subsets. Comparison of naive CXCR3-negative and CXCR3-positive cells revealed similar TRBV-TRBJ usage, while memory cells differed.

This CDR3 is built from 19 residues. Germline V gene data show CDR1 as MDHEN and CDR2 as SYDVKM. Preparation of TRB cDNA libraries relied on 5' RACE carrying UMI labels. TCRdb reprocessed the 5' RACE reads, keeping one entry per CDR3 protein, no DNA. This sample's table reports around 150,000 distinct CDR3 sequences. Sequencing was carried out using naive CXCR3+ CD8+ T cells from blood. As for subset: CD45RO-CCR7+CD27+CD95- naive CD8+ T cells expressing CXCR3 (TNR3+). This sequence was found in a human donor in good health. Some clones in this sample may be carry-over from other donors' samples. The V and J genes are TRBV28 and TRBJ2-2; checking the TCRdb D call of TRBD2 is not possible without DNA. The CDR3 protein is CASSPGPGLAGGHTGELFF.